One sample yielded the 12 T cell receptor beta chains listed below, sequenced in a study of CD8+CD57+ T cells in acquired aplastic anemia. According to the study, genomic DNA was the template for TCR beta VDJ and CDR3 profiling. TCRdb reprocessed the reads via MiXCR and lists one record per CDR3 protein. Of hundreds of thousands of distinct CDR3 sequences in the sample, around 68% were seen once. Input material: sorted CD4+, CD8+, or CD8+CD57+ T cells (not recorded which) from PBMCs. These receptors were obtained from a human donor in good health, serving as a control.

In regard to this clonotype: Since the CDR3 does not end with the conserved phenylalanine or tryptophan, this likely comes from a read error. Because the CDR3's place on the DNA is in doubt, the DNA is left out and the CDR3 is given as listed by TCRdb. The CDR3 spells CASSMDRTHSPLL. This chain joins TRBV14 and TRBJ1-5; the table's D call, TRBD1, was not checked against the DNA. Inclusive of both ends, the CDR3 amounts to 13 amino acids. Germline V lookup: CDR1 SGHDN, CDR2 FVKESK.

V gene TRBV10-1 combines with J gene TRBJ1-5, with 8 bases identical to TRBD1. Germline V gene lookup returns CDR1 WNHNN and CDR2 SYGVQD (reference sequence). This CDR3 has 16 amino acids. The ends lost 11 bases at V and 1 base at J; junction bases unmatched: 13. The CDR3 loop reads CAPIKETGASNQPQHF. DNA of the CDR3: TGCGCCCCTATCAAGGAGACAGGGGCAAGCAATCAGCCCCAGCATTTT.

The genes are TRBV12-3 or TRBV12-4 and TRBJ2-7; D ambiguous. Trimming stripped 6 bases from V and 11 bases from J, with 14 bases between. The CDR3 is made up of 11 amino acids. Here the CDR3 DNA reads TGTGCCAGCAGCAGAACAAGGGAAAAGTACTTC. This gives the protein CASSRTREKYF.

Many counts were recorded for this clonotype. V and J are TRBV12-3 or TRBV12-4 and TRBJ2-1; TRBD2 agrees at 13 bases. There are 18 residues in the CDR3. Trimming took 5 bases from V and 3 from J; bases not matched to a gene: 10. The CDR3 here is CASSPGTSGVRNYNEQFF. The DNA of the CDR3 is TGTGCCAGCAGTCCTGGGACTAGCGGGGTGAGAAACTACAATGAGCAGTTCTTC.

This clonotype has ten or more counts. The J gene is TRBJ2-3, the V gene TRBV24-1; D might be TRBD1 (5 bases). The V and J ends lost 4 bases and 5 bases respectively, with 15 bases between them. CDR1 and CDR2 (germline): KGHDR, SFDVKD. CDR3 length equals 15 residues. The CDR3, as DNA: TGTGCCACCAGTGACAGGGAAGTCGGCGAAGATACGCAGTATTTT. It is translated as CATSDREVGEDTQYF.

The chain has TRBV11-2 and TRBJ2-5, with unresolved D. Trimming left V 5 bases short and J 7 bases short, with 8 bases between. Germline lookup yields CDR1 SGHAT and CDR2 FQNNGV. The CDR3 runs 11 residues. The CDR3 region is CASSPPATQYF. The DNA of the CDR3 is TGTGCCAGCAGCCCCCCGGCGACCCAGTACTTC.

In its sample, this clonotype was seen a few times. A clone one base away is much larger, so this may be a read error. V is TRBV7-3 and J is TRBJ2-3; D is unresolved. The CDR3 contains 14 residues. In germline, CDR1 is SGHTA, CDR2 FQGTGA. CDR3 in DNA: TGTGCCGGCAGCCCAGATCTCGAAGCAGATACGCAGTATTTT. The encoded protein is CAGSPDLEADTQYF.

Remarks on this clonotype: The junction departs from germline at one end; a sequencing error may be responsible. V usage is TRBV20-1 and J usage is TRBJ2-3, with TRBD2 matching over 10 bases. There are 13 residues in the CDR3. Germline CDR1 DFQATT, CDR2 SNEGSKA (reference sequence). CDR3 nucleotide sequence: TGCAGCGCTAAAGCGGGGGGGGCAGATACGCAGTATTTT. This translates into CSAKAGGADTQYF.

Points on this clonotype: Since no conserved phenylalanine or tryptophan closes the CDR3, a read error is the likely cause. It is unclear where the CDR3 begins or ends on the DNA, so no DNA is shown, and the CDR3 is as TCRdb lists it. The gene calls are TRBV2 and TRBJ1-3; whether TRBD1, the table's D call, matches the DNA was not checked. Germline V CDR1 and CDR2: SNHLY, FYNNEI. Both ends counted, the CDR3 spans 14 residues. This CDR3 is CASRGKGYGNTIWI.

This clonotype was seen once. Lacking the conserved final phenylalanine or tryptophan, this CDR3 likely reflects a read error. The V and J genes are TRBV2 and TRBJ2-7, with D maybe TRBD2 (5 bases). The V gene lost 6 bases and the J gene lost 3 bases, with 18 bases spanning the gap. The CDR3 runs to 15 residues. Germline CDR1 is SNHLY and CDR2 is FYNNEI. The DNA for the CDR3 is TGTGCCAGCAGCTCGCACGGGGAACTGCACTACGAGCAGTACTCC. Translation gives CASSSHGELHYEQYS.

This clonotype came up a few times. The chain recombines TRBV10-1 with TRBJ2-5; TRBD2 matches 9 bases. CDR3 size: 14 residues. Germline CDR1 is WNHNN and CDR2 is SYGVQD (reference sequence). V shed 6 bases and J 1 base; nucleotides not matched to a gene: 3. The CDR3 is CASSASGAQETQYF. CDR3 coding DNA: TGCGCCAGCAGCGCTAGCGGGGCCCAAGAGACCCAGTACTTC.

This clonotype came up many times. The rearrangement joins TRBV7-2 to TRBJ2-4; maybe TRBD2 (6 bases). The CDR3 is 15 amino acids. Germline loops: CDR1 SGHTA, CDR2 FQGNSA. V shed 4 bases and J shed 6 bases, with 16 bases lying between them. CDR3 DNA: TGTGCCAGCAGCTGGGGACTGGCCCCCGGAAACATTCAGTACTTC. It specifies CASSWGLAPGNIQYF.